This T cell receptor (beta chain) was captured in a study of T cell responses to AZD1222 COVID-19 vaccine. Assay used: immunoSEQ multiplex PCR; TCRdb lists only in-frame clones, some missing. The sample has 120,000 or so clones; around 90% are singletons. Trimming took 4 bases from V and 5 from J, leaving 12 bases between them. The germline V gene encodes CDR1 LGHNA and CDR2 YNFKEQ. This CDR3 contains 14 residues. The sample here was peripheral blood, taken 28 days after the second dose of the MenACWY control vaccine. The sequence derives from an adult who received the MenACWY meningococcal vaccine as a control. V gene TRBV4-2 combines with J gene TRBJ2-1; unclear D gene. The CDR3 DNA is TGTGCCAGCAGCCTAGCTGACGGAAACAATGAGCAGTTCTTC. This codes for CASSLADGNNEQFF.